Presented here are 9 T cell receptor beta chains from one specimen sequenced in a study of cytomegalovirus exposure and HLA in healthy donors. It was with 60 Vbeta and 13 Jbeta primers that the PCR ran. Produced via immunoSEQ multiplex PCR; TCRdb's table is partial and in-frame only. The sample contains around 130,000 clones, about 85% of which appear only once. Sequencing input: PBMCs. These receptors came from a boy between 5 and 17 years old in good health and CMV-seronegative.

This chain links TRBV30 with TRBJ1-2; D ambiguous. The CDR3 has 14 residues. Germline CDR1 is GTSNPN and CDR2 is SVGIG (reference sequence). V was shortened by 0 bases and J by 3 bases, with 11 bases between the two germline ends. Here the CDR3 DNA reads TGTGCCTGGAGTGTCCCATGGCCTGACTATGGCTACACCTTC. This encodes CAWSVPWPDYGYTF.

The chain links TRBV27 to TRBJ2-7, with D hard to call. Germline CDR1 and CDR2: MNHEY and SMNVEV (reference sequence). The CDR3 contains 11 residues. Trimming took off 6 bases at V and 6 bases at J, with 9 bases between the two ends. The CDR3 nucleotides are TGTGCCAGCAGGTGGAGCTCCGAGCAGTACTTC. Residues: CASRWSSEQYF.

The genes are TRBV29-1 and TRBJ2-1, with D tentatively TRBD1 (6 bases). The CDR3 runs to 14 residues. V was pared by 4 bases and J by 5 bases, with 15 bases between. CDR1 SQVTM and CDR2 ANQGSEA come from the germline V gene. The CDR3 nucleotides read TGCAGCGTTGGGGGGCGCCTATCCAACAATGAGCAGTTCTTC. It specifies CSVGGRLSNNEQFF.

V and J are TRBV27 and TRBJ2-7; 7 nucleotides align to TRBD1. V was pared by 4 bases and J by 3 bases, with 3 bases of the junction left unmatched. CDR3 size: 13 residues. In germline, CDR1 is MNHEY, CDR2 SMNVEV (reference sequence). In DNA, the CDR3 is TGTGCCAGCAGTTGGGGGACAGACTACGAGCAGTACTTC. Its translation is CASSWGTDYEQYF.

The rearrangement joins TRBV5-4 to TRBJ2-1; TRBD2 aligns across 8 bases. Germline V CDR1 and CDR2: SGHNT, YYREEE (reference sequence). V gave up 10 bases and J gave up 1 base; unmatched junction bases: 4. The CDR3 is made up of 13 amino acids. CDR3 sequence reads: CAPSGGSYNEQFF. The CDR3 coding sequence is TGTGCCCCCAGCGGGGGATCCTACAATGAGCAGTTCTTC.

CDR3 residues: CASSPWTASWGDDTQYF. The CDR3 DNA follows: TGTGCCAGCAGTCCTTGGACCGCCAGTTGGGGGGATGATACGCAGTATTTT. The V call is TRBV28, the J call TRBJ2-3; a weak D match, TRBD2 (6 bases). V was clipped by 5 bases and J by 6 bases, with 24 bases between them. Germline assignment: CDR1 MDHEN and CDR2 SYDVKM. This CDR3 comprises 17 residues.

CDR3 region: CACSSRQTYGYTF. In DNA form, the CDR3 reads TGTGCCTGCTCGTCGCGACAGACATATGGCTACACCTTC. The rearrangement uses TRBV30 and TRBJ1-2; perhaps TRBD1 as D (5 bases). Per the germline V gene, CDR1 is GTSNPN and CDR2 is SVGIG (reference sequence). V was pared by 6 bases and J by 5 bases, with 16 bases between. The CDR3 has 13 amino acids.

This chain connects TRBV5-4 to TRBJ2-5; D is possibly TRBD1 (6 bases). V was clipped by 6 bases and J by 0 bases, with 18 bases between them. The CDR3 is 16 amino acids. In germline, CDR1 is SGHNT, CDR2 YYREEE (reference sequence). The CDR3 DNA follows: TGTGCCAGCAAAAAGGCCCCAGGGGAAAACCAAGAGACCCAGTACTTC. Translation: CASKKAPGENQETQYF.

The chain has TRBV5-4 and TRBJ2-2; 7 bases map to TRBD2. The CDR3 length is 14 residues. The germline gives CDR1 SGHNT, CDR2 YYREEE (reference sequence). J gave up 2 bases and V 8 bases, and 6 bases lay outside the gene matches. This chain's CDR3 is CASTAGRNTGELFF. As DNA, the CDR3 is TGTGCCAGTACAGCGGGGCGCAACACCGGGGAGCTGTTTTTT.